A single sample is the source of the 22 T cell receptor beta chains below, sequenced in a study of blood T cells in healthy people across ages (dated by TCRdb to between 2015 and 2016). Receptors were amplified or captured by 5' RACE. A second roughly 6 to 12 cycle PCR used a sample-barcoded 5' primer and a J-beta primer mix. Using fastp trimming at Q25 and MiXCR clonotype assembly, TCRdb reanalyzed the public sequencing data and kept in-frame beta chains. One record per CDR3 amino acid sequence lists the most common genes and DNA. Recorded for this sample are roughly 1.9 million distinct CDR3 sequences; 30% to 40% of them occurred a single time. Approximately 22% of the sample lies in the top ten. Input material: blood. The receptors were sampled from a human donor in good health.

Only a few counts were recorded for this clonotype. J is TRBJ1-6 and V is TRBV10-3; 7 bases agree with TRBD1. This CDR3 contains 16 residues. The J segment lost 7 bases and the V segment lost 4 bases, leaving 10 bases of the junction unmatched. Looked up from germline, CDR1 is ENHRY and CDR2 is SYGVKD. The CDR3 DNA sequence: TGTGCCATCAGTGTAGAGATGGGGACAGCGAATTCACCCCTCCACTTT. Translated, it gives CAISVEMGTANSPLHF.

The chain combines TRBV20-1 with TRBJ2-7; D is unresolved. The CDR3 is 11 residues long. Trimming stripped 8 bases from V and 1 base from J, with 9 bases between. Germline V gene sequence: CDR1 DFQATT, CDR2 SNEGSKA (reference sequence). CDR3 nucleotide sequence: TGCAGTTTTCCGAGGTCCTACGAGCAGTACTTC. It yields the protein CSFPRSYEQYF.

This rearrangement joins TRBV7-2 to TRBJ2-2; D call uncertain. Germline assignment: CDR1 SGHTA and CDR2 FQGNSA. The CDR3 totals 13 residues. Trimming removed 6 bases from V and 10 bases from J, with 15 bases in between. DNA for the CDR3: TGTGCCAGCAGTCTAACCCCCAACGAGGAGCTGTTTTTT. Encoded protein: CASSLTPNEELFF.

This clonotype was seen only a few times. The chain employs TRBV6-5 and TRBJ2-3; the D gene is possibly TRBD2 (6 bases). V was trimmed by 2 bases and J by 1 base, leaving 13 bases between them. Germline V lookup: CDR1 MNHEY, CDR2 SVGAGI. This CDR3 has 16 amino acids. The CDR3 protein is CASSYRGGTGTDTQYF. Here the CDR3 DNA reads TGTGCCAGCAGTTACCGGGGAGGAACTGGCACAGATACGCAGTATTTT.

The chain uses TRBV4-2 and TRBJ1-2; the D is unclear. Germline-derived CDR1 and CDR2 are LGHNA and YNFKEQ. CDR3 size: 17 residues. The germline V and J ends were trimmed by 3 bases and 2 bases, with 19 bases remaining between them. CDR3 region: CASSHTLPSGNNYGYTF. CDR3 DNA: TGTGCCAGCAGCCATACTCTACCGTCGGGGAACAACTATGGCTACACCTTC.

This clonotype was seen only a few times. This chain links TRBV4-1 with TRBJ1-1; D gene ambiguous. The germline V gene has CDR1 MGHRA and CDR2 YSYEKL. V was pared by 1 base and J by 9 bases, with 15 bases between. There are 14 residues in the CDR3. The CDR3 region has the DNA TGCGCCAGCAGCCAAGTGAGTTACGGAGCGCAAGCTTTCTTT. It yields the protein CASSQVSYGAQAFF.

The rearrangement links TRBV20-1 to TRBJ2-3; D gene unclear. CDR3 length: 10 amino acids. Germline V gene lookup returns CDR1 DFQATT and CDR2 SNEGSKA (reference sequence). V was trimmed by 5 bases and J by 7 bases, leaving 7 bases between them. CDR3 residues: CSAPRNTQYF. CDR3 bases: TGCAGTGCTCCGAGAAATACGCAGTATTTT.

The chain joins TRBV7-2 to TRBJ1-2; D not resolved. Germline V gene data show CDR1 as SGHTA and CDR2 as FQGNSA. The CDR3 runs 15 residues. V gave up 0 bases and J gave up 2 bases, with 10 bases separating them. CDR3 region: CASSLAQQINYGYTF. CDR3 sequence (DNA): TGTGCCAGCAGCTTAGCGCAACAGATCAACTATGGCTACACCTTC.

This clonotype was recorded at least ten times. This chain joins TRBV4-1 and TRBJ2-1; the match to TRBD2 covers 10 bases. The germline CDR1 and CDR2 sequences are MGHRA and YSYEKL. V lost 1 base, J lost 0 bases, and 12 bases stayed unmatched. CDR3 size: 20 residues. CDR3 amino acids: CASSQGWLAGAATSYNEQFF. The CDR3 nucleotides are TGCGCCAGCAGCCAAGGGTGGCTAGCGGGGGCCGCCACCTCCTACAATGAGCAGTTCTTC.

The chain carries TRBV7-2 and TRBJ2-1; D gene unclear. V gave up 5 bases and J gave up 7 bases, with 12 bases separating them. CDR3 length equals 13 residues. Germline CDR1 reads SGHTA; CDR2 reads FQGNSA. The CDR3 region is CASSHSTANEQFF. In DNA form, the CDR3 reads TGTGCCAGCAGCCACAGTACTGCGAATGAGCAGTTCTTC.

The chain couples TRBV28 to TRBJ1-2; D gene ambiguous. V gave up 4 bases and J gave up 8 bases, with 11 bases separating them. Germline CDR1 and CDR2: MDHEN and SYDVKM. The CDR3 is 12 amino acids. CDR3 in DNA: TGTGCCAGCAGTTACACCTTGCGGGGCTACACCTTC. It encodes CASSYTLRGYTF.

Regarding this clonotype: A read error may produce the germline difference seen at one junction end. The chain couples TRBV9 to TRBJ1-1; D may be TRBD1 (6 bases). The V gene's germline CDR1 is SGDLS and CDR2 YYNGEE. This CDR3 contains 15 residues. CDR3 sequence (DNA): TGTGCCGGCAGCGTAGATGGGGGCTGGGGCACTGAAGCTTTCTTT. Its translation: CAGSVDGGWGTEAFF.

The rearrangement joins TRBV24-1 to TRBJ2-1; 7 nucleotides match TRBD2. The CDR3 has 15 amino acids. The junction had 3 bases not matched to a gene; V was cut back by 4 bases and J by 1 base. Looked up from germline, CDR1 is KGHDR and CDR2 is SFDVKD. As DNA, the CDR3 is TGTGCCACCAGTGAGGAAGCGGGGTCCTACAATGAGCAGTTCTTC. Protein: CATSEEAGSYNEQFF.

The chain has TRBV20-1 and TRBJ1-1, with 8 bases fitting TRBD1. Germline CDR1 DFQATT, CDR2 SNEGSKA (reference sequence). J lost 3 bases, V lost 8 bases, and 14 bases had no gene match. The CDR3 has 15 residues. The CDR3 coding sequence is TGCAGTACCTCCAGCCCGATGACAGGGGACACTGAAGCTTTCTTT. Its protein product is CSTSSPMTGDTEAFF.

V and J are TRBV7-2 and TRBJ1-6; TRBD1 aligns across 7 bases. The CDR3 covers 14 residues. After removal of 4 bases from V and 9 bases from J, the junction contained 6 bases not matched to a gene. Germline V CDR1 and CDR2: SGHTA, FQGNSA. CDR3 protein: CASSYRQGSSPLHF. CDR3 coding DNA: TGTGCCAGCAGCTACCGACAGGGTAGTTCACCCCTCCACTTT. Complete variable domain (other parts from reference TRBV7-2 and TRBJ1-6): GAGVSQSPSNKVTEKGKDVELRCDPISGHTALYWYRQSLGQGLEFLIYFQGNSAPDKSGLPSDRFSAERTGGSVSTLTIQRTQQEDSAVYLCASSYRQGSSPLHFGNGTRLTVT.

The chain carries TRBV6-5 and TRBJ2-3; 8 bases map to TRBD2. Germline CDR1 reads MNHEY; CDR2 reads SVGAGI. The ends lost 6 bases at V and 4 bases at J; junction bases unmatched: 12. CDR3 length: 16 residues. This CDR3 reads CASSFTTGLVPDTQYF. CDR3 DNA sequence: TGTGCCAGCAGCTTTACGACGGGACTAGTACCAGATACGCAGTATTTT.

This rearrangement joins TRBV20-1 to TRBJ1-5; D gene unclear. This CDR3 contains 13 residues. Germline V lookup: CDR1 DFQATT, CDR2 SNEGSKA (reference sequence). The germline V and J ends were trimmed by 2 bases and 1 base, with 6 bases remaining between them. The CDR3 reads CSARSRSNQPQHF. The CDR3 region has the DNA TGCAGTGCTAGATCAAGGAGCAATCAGCCCCAGCATTTT.

V is TRBV10-3 and J is TRBJ2-1; D remains unclear. The CDR3 length is 11 residues. Per the germline V gene, CDR1 is ENHRY and CDR2 is SYGVKD. The V end lost 7 bases, the J end lost 1 base, and 2 bases lay between the germline ends. The CDR3: CAITSYNEQFF. Here the CDR3 DNA reads TGTGCCATCACTTCCTACAATGAGCAGTTCTTC.

The chain has TRBV4-2 and TRBJ2-7; perhaps TRBD1 as D (6 bases). The J call may not be correct, given that the DNA end is closer to TRBJ2-5. From germline, CDR1 is LGHNA and CDR2 YNFKEQ. The CDR3 totals 15 residues. Written as DNA, the CDR3 is TGTGCCAGCAGCCATCCCCGGGACATCAGGGAGACCCAGTACTTC. Translating gives CASSHPRDIRETQYF.

This clonotype has only a few counts. The chain links TRBV20-1 to TRBJ2-7; tentatively, D is TRBD1 (5 bases). With 3 bases removed from V and 0 bases from J, the gap between germline ends came to 12 bases. The CDR3 covers 14 residues. CDR1 and CDR2 from the germline V gene are DFQATT and SNEGSKA (reference sequence). As DNA, the CDR3 is TGCAGTGCTAGCGACAGCCTATTCTCCTACGAGCAGTACTTC. Translation gives CSASDSLFSYEQYF.

J is TRBJ2-7 and V is TRBV5-1; D is uncertain. This CDR3 spans 14 amino acids. Trimming removed 0 bases at V and 6 bases at J, with 13 bases between. Germline V gene sequence: CDR1 SGHRS, CDR2 YFSETQ. The CDR3 is CASSLDTGYAEQYF. The CDR3 DNA reads as TGCGCCAGCAGCTTGGATACCGGGTACGCCGAGCAGTACTTC. Full variable domain (missing parts from reference TRBV5-1 and TRBJ2-7): KAGVTQTPRYLIKTRGQQVTLSCSPISGHRSVSWYQQTPGQGLQFLFEYFSETQRNKGNFPGRFSGRQFSNSRSEMNVSTLELGDSALYLCASSLDTGYAEQYFGPGTRLTVT.

This clonotype showed up just once. The chain couples TRBV5-5 to TRBJ2-4; D is unclear. The DNA end favors TRBJ2-7, so the J call may be wrong. This CDR3 is 14 amino acids long. In germline, CDR1 is SGHKS, CDR2 YYEKEE (reference sequence). The CDR3: CASSLGHFPYEQYF. Here the CDR3 DNA reads TGTGCCAGCAGCTTGGGGCATTTCCCCTACGAGCAGTACTTC.